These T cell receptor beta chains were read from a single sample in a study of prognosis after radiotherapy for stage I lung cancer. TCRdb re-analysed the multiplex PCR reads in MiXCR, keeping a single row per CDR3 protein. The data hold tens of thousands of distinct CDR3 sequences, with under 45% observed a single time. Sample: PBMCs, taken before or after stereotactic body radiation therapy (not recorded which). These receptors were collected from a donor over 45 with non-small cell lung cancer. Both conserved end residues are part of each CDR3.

cdr3_aa: CASSTLSRVAEAFF
j_call: TRBJ1-1
v_call: TRBV27

cdr3_aa: CAWTRIATEAFF
j_call: TRBJ1-1
v_call: TRBV30

cdr3_aa: CASSHSGGGVEQFF
j_call: TRBJ2-1
v_call: TRBV6-1

cdr3_aa: CASSKLAEETQYF
j_call: TRBJ2-5
v_call: TRBV19

cdr3_aa: CAISGTGLTYEQYF
j_call: TRBJ2-7
v_call: TRBV10-3

cdr3_aa: CASSFAGSYEQYF
j_call: TRBJ2-7
v_call: TRBV5-1

cdr3_aa: CATSRDEFSYQPQHF
j_call: TRBJ1-5
v_call: TRBV15

cdr3_aa: CASSGGPNSPLHF
j_call: TRBJ1-6
v_call: TRBV2

cdr3_aa: CASKSRGLYEQYF
j_call: TRBJ2-7
v_call: TRBV6-2/TRBV6-3

cdr3_aa: CAISPPGRGTGELFF
j_call: TRBJ2-2
v_call: TRBV10-3

cdr3_aa: CASSIQQGAYSNQPQHF
j_call: TRBJ1-5
v_call: TRBV19

cdr3_aa: CASSRNSGSTYNEQFF
j_call: TRBJ2-1
v_call: TRBV7-3

cdr3_aa: CASSLGGVGNTIYF
j_call: TRBJ1-3
v_call: TRBV7-2

cdr3_aa: CASSVASERYF
j_call: TRBJ2-7
v_call: TRBV10-2

cdr3_aa: CASSDPGTDLYEQYF
j_call: TRBJ2-7
v_call: TRBV6-1

cdr3_aa: CASRSLIVSGELFF
j_call: TRBJ2-2
v_call: TRBV6-1

cdr3_aa: CASSFGTSYNEQFF
j_call: TRBJ2-1
v_call: TRBV5-1

cdr3_aa: CASSPNGGGSNQSQHF
j_call: TRBJ1-5
v_call: TRBV7-2

cdr3_aa: CASSLDSANYNEQFF
j_call: TRBJ2-1
v_call: TRBV5-1

cdr3_aa: CASSSAGETQYF
j_call: TRBJ2-5
v_call: TRBV11-3

cdr3_aa: CASGLGSSSRGQEQFF
j_call: TRBJ2-1
v_call: TRBV12-5

cdr3_aa: CASSFGGFGSYNSPLHF
j_call: TRBJ1-6
v_call: TRBV12-3/TRBV12-4

cdr3_aa: CASSQDTGGSYNEQFF
j_call: TRBJ2-1
v_call: TRBV4-2

cdr3_aa: CATRRTEVTDTQYF
j_call: TRBJ2-3
v_call: TRBV24-1

cdr3_aa: CASTSSSRTGLDYTF
j_call: TRBJ1-2
v_call: TRBV12-3/TRBV12-4

cdr3_aa: CASSLQNGPYEQYF
j_call: TRBJ2-7
v_call: TRBV7-3

cdr3_aa: CASSRDRITTGYGYTF
j_call: TRBJ1-2
v_call: TRBV6-5

cdr3_aa: CASSQDRTGELFF
j_call: TRBJ2-2
v_call: TRBV4-1

cdr3_aa: CSVERPGLRGELFF
j_call: TRBJ2-2
v_call: TRBV29-1

cdr3_aa: CASSQDRPRGDSPLHF
j_call: TRBJ1-6
v_call: TRBV4-1

cdr3_aa: CAISDFGGSGANVLTF
j_call: TRBJ2-6
v_call: TRBV10-3

cdr3_aa: CASSFLGGRARGYTF
j_call: TRBJ1-2
v_call: TRBV14

cdr3_aa: CATSDTGDYGYTF
j_call: TRBJ1-2
v_call: TRBV24-1

cdr3_aa: CASSYSASGAYEQYF
j_call: TRBJ2-7
v_call: TRBV6-5

cdr3_aa: CASSSGLAGVGELFF
j_call: TRBJ2-2
v_call: TRBV2

cdr3_aa: CASSNYEQYF
j_call: TRBJ2-7
v_call: TRBV28

cdr3_aa: CASSQEPGYDSPLHF
j_call: TRBJ1-6
v_call: TRBV4-3

cdr3_aa: CASGPGNCGYAF
j_call: TRBJ1-2
v_call: TRBV12-5

cdr3_aa: CSYQTGISYNEQFF
j_call: TRBJ2-1
v_call: TRBV20-1

cdr3_aa: CASSPPGGAGNEQFF
j_call: TRBJ2-1
v_call: TRBV7-3

cdr3_aa: CASSFLSGEDNTEAFF
j_call: TRBJ1-1
v_call: TRBV28

cdr3_aa: CASRKRGDVNTGELFF
j_call: TRBJ2-2
v_call: TRBV7-9

cdr3_aa: CASSLTGETQYF
j_call: TRBJ2-5
v_call: TRBV11-2

cdr3_aa: CASSLVHEKLFF
j_call: TRBJ1-4
v_call: TRBV5-5

cdr3_aa: CASGDPAGAQMGYTF
j_call: TRBJ1-2
v_call: TRBV9

cdr3_aa: CASQRDPYNEQFF
j_call: TRBJ2-1
v_call: TRBV6-2/TRBV6-3

cdr3_aa: CASSARDRGFAEAFF
j_call: TRBJ1-1
v_call: TRBV5-4

cdr3_aa: CASSYLGGRSPLHF
j_call: TRBJ1-6
v_call: TRBV6-2/TRBV6-3

cdr3_aa: CASSSDSIVSGSAGELFF
j_call: TRBJ2-2
v_call: TRBV27

cdr3_aa: CASSPNSAPANSPLHF
j_call: TRBJ1-6
v_call: TRBV18

cdr3_aa: CASSYCAEALF
j_call: TRBJ1-1
v_call: TRBV6-9

cdr3_aa: CASKLTVGSSMEQYF
j_call: TRBJ2-7
v_call: TRBV6-1

cdr3_aa: CASSQEGRKSIFEKLFF
j_call: TRBJ1-4
v_call: TRBV4-2

cdr3_aa: CASGRGNSPLHF
j_call: TRBJ1-6
v_call: TRBV27

cdr3_aa: CSARDSGANVLTF
j_call: TRBJ2-6
v_call: TRBV20-1